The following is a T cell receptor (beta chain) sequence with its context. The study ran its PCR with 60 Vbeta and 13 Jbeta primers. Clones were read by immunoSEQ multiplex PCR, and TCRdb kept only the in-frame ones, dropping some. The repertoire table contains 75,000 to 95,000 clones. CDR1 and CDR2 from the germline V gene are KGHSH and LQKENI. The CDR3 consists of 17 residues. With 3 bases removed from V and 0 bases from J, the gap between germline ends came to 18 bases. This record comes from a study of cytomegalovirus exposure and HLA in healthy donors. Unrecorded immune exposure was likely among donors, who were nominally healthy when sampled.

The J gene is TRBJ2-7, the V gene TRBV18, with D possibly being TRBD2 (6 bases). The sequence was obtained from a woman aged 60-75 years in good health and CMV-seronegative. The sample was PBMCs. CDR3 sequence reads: CASSPPTGGMSSYEQYF. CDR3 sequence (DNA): TGTGCCAGCTCACCCCCGACTGGCGGGATGAGCTCCTACGAGCAGTACTTC.